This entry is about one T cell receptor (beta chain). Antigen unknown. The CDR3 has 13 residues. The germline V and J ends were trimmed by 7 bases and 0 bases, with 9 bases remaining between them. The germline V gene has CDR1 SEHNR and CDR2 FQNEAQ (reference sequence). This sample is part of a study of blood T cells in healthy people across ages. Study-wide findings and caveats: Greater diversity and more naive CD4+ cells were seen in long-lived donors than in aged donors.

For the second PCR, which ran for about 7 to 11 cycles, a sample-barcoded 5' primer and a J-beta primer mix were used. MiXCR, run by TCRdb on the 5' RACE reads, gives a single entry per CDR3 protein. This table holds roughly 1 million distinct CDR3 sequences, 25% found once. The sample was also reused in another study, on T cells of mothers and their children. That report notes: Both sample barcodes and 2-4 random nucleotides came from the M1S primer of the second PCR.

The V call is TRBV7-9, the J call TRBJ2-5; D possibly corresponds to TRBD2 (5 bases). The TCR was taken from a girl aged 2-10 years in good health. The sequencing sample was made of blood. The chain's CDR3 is CASTTGNQETQYF. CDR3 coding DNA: TGTGCCAGCACCACCGGGAACCAAGAGACCCAGTACTTC.